The next 21 T cell receptor beta chains were all read from a single sample in a study of control samples from healthy donors and cancer patients. The protocol was immunoSEQ multiplex PCR, while the TCRdb copy is restricted to in-frame clones and leaves out a portion. Here the sample spans about 120,000 clones, approximately 93% being singletons. The specimen sequenced was blood. All receptors derive from a man under 40 in good health.

This clone has just a few counts. The chain recombines TRBV5-1 with TRBJ2-1; 9 bases align to TRBD1. The CDR3 has 15 residues. In germline, CDR1 is SGHRS, CDR2 YFSETQ. With V trimmed by 3 bases and J by 7 bases, 8 bases remained unmatched. CDR3 loop: CASSSGTGTENEQFF. The CDR3 DNA sequence: TGCGCCAGCAGCTCCGGGACAGGGACGGAGAATGAGCAGTTCTTC. The full variable domain, completed using reference TRBV5-1 and TRBJ2-1, is KAGVTQTPRYLIKTRGQQVTLSCSPISGHRSVSWYQQTPGQGLQFLFEYFSETQRNKGNFPGRFSGRQFSNSRSEMNVSTLELGDSALYLCASSSGTGTENEQFFGPGTRLTVL.

J is TRBJ2-2 and V is TRBV12-5, with D perhaps TRBD1 (5 bases). This CDR3 comprises 15 residues. V gave up 1 base and J gave up 4 bases, with 10 bases separating them. The germline V gene has CDR1 LGHNT and CDR2 FRNRAP. CDR3 residues: CASGLEGKATGELFF. CDR3 DNA: TGTGCTAGTGGTTTGGAGGGGAAGGCCACCGGGGAGCTGTTTTTT.

CDR3 DNA sequence: TGTGCCAGCAGCTCCGGACGTACCTACGAGCAGTACTTC. Translation gives CASSSGRTYEQYF. The chain couples TRBV7-6 to TRBJ2-7; D call uncertain. Germline V lookup: CDR1 SGHVS, CDR2 FNYEAQ. Trimming took off 4 bases at V and 2 bases at J, with 9 bases between the two ends. This CDR3 has 13 residues. Full variable domain (outside the CDR3, taken from reference TRBV7-6 and TRBJ2-7): GAGVSQSPRYKVTKRGQDVALRCDPISGHVSLYWYRQALGQGPEFLTYFNYEAQQDKSGLPNDRFSAERPEGSISTLTIQRTEQRDSAMYRCASSSGRTYEQYFGPGTRLTVT.

The rearrangement uses TRBV11-2 and TRBJ1-2; D gene ambiguous. The CDR3 spans 17 residues. Trimming took off 4 bases at V and 0 bases at J, with 18 bases between the two ends. Per the germline V gene, CDR1 is SGHAT and CDR2 is FQNNGV. CDR3 in DNA: TGTGCCAGCAGCTCCCGGTCGGACGACCTCACTAACTATGGCTACACCTTC. This sequence encodes CASSSRSDDLTNYGYTF.

The chain is built from TRBV7-9 and TRBJ1-6; D unclear. With 4 bases removed from V and 13 bases from J, the gap between germline ends came to 11 bases. The CDR3 is 12 residues long. Germline CDR1 reads SEHNR; CDR2 reads FQNEAQ (reference sequence). The CDR3 DNA follows: TGTGCCAGCAGCTCGCTGGAGGCGCCCCTCCACTTT. It translates to CASSSLEAPLHF.

The chain couples TRBV7-2 to TRBJ1-2; TRBD1 is a possible D gene (6 bases). V was clipped by 2 bases and J by 8 bases, with 15 bases between them. CDR1 SGHTA and CDR2 FQGNSA come from the germline V gene. This CDR3 has 14 amino acids. CDR3 bases: TGTGCCAGCAGCTTACTACAGGGCGTTGGGGGCTACACCTTC. Protein: CASSLLQGVGGYTF.

The rearrangement uses TRBV6-6 and TRBJ1-4; maybe TRBD1 (6 bases). Trimming took off 1 base at V and 6 bases at J, with 12 bases between the two ends. Germline values: CDR1 MNHNY, CDR2 SVGAGI (reference sequence). The CDR3 length is 15 residues. CDR3 nucleotides: TGTGCCAGCAGTTACTGGTTAGAGGGGGATGAAAAACTGTTTTTT. It codes for CASSYWLEGDEKLFF.

The gene calls are TRBV20-1 and TRBJ2-7; D is ambiguous. Per germline, CDR1 DFQATT and CDR2 SNEGSKA (reference sequence). This CDR3 is built from 11 residues. The ends were cut back, 3 bases at V and 2 bases at J, with 5 bases in the middle. The CDR3 region has the DNA TGCAGTGCTAGCGCCCCCTACGAGCAGTACTTC. It is translated as CSASAPYEQYF.

This chain links TRBV10-2 with TRBJ2-5; possible D gene TRBD2, 5 bases. Germline lookup yields CDR1 WSHSY and CDR2 SAAADI. The germline V and J ends were trimmed by 3 bases and 4 bases, with 9 bases remaining between them. CDR3 length equals 13 residues. The CDR3 loop is CASSDGGRETQYF. The CDR3 nucleotides are TGCGCCAGCAGTGACGGAGGCCGAGAGACCCAGTACTTC.

This sequence joins TRBV5-1 and TRBJ1-1, with TRBD1 identical over 8 bases. CDR3 length: 16 residues. V was pared by 4 bases and J by 1 base, with 9 bases of the junction left unmatched. Germline CDR1 and CDR2: SGHRS and YFSETQ. CDR3 coding DNA: TGCGCCAGCAGCCTGACCGTCGGACAGGGGAACACTGAAGCTTTCTTT. Its translation is CASSLTVGQGNTEAFF.

This rearrangement joins TRBV1 to TRBJ2-3; the table's D call, TRBD2, was not checked against the DNA. TRBV1 is listed as a pseudogene. This CDR3 has 21 amino acids. CDR3 residues: CTSSPMSELSGLAASTDTQYF. CDR3 bases: TGCACCAGCAGCCCAATGAGCGAATTAAGTGGACTAGCAGCTAGCACAGATACGCAGTATTTT.

The chain couples TRBV28 to TRBJ2-4; 8 bases map to TRBD2. The length of the CDR3 is 13 residues. V lost 5 bases and J lost 9; bases outside the gene matches: 6. Germline V gene lookup returns CDR1 MDHEN and CDR2 SYDVKM. Written as DNA, the CDR3 is TGTGCCAGCAGTGCCGGGGGGGCGAGCATTCAGTACTTC. It encodes CASSAGGASIQYF.

The rearrangement uses TRBV3-1 (or the pseudogene TRBV3-2) and TRBJ1-2; D remains unclear. The germline gives CDR1 LGHDT, CDR2 YNNKEL (reference sequence). The CDR3 has 16 amino acids. Trimming pared 1 base from V and 8 bases from J, leaving 20 bases between. The CDR3 sequence: CASSQAAFGGRGGYTF. CDR3 nucleotide sequence: TGTGCCAGCAGCCAAGCCGCCTTTGGAGGGCGCGGCGGCTACACCTTC.

The genes are TRBV25-1 and TRBJ1-4, with TRBD1 matching over 7 bases. The CDR3 is 18 amino acids. Germline CDR1 MGHDK, CDR2 SYGVNS. Trimming at V came to 3 bases and at J to 4 bases, leaving 14 bases not matched to a gene. CDR3 residues: CASSDLDRTRHLNEKLFF. CDR3 DNA sequence: TGTGCCAGCAGTGACCTGGACAGGACACGTCACCTTAATGAAAAACTGTTTTTT.

The gene calls are TRBV6-2 or TRBV6-3 and TRBJ2-3; no reliable D call. This CDR3 is built from 15 residues. Germline CDR1 and CDR2: MNHEY and SVGEGT. The ends were cut back, 2 bases at V and 4 bases at J, with 13 bases in the middle. CDR3 bases: TGTGCCAGCAGTTACGCCACACAACTTCCAGATACGCAGTATTTT. This encodes CASSYATQLPDTQYF.

This clone was seen only once. V usage is TRBV2 and J usage is TRBJ2-2; D perhaps matches TRBD1 (6 bases). Trimming took off 1 base at V and 5 bases at J, with 11 bases between the two ends. The CDR3 runs 15 residues. CDR1 and CDR2 from the germline V gene are SNHLY and FYNNEI. The CDR3 reads CASSEVPDSTGELFF. The CDR3 DNA follows: TGTGCCAGCAGTGAAGTACCGGACAGTACCGGGGAGCTGTTTTTT.

V and J are TRBV18 and TRBJ2-1; 10 bases match TRBD2. The V and J ends lost 2 bases and 1 base, in that order; junction bases with no gene match: 8. The CDR3 extends over 18 amino acids. Per the germline V gene, CDR1 is KGHSH and CDR2 is LQKENI. This CDR3 is CASSPRSSGGISYNEQFF. DNA of the CDR3: TGTGCCAGCTCACCAAGGTCTAGCGGGGGAATTTCCTACAATGAGCAGTTCTTC.

The chain joins TRBV5-4 to TRBJ1-1; D uncertain. V gave up 3 bases and J gave up 1 base, with 16 bases separating them. There are 16 residues in the CDR3. Germline lookup yields CDR1 SGHNT and CDR2 YYREEE (reference sequence). This CDR3 reads CASSSTLRLPNTEAFF. In DNA, the CDR3 is TGTGCCAGCAGCTCTACACTGCGGCTTCCGAACACTGAAGCTTTCTTT.

This chain joins TRBV28 and TRBJ1-1, with 7 bases aligning to TRBD1. The CDR3 contains 11 residues. From germline, CDR1 is MDHEN and CDR2 SYDVKM. V dropped 7 bases and J dropped 7; count of bases not matched to a gene: 3. CDR3 sequence: CASIYRGEAFF. CDR3 nucleotide sequence: TGTGCCAGCATCTACAGGGGTGAAGCTTTCTTT.

The CDR3 bases are TGTGCCAGCAGTTATGGACAGGGCGAGGAAAAACTGTTTTTT. This codes for CASSYGQGEEKLFF. The chain links TRBV6-5 to TRBJ1-4; 8 bases agree with TRBD1. The V gene end was trimmed by 3 bases and the J gene end by 8 bases; junction bases not matched to a gene: 5. The CDR3 runs 14 residues. Germline V gives CDR1 MNHEY, CDR2 SVGAGI.

The rearrangement links TRBV28 to TRBJ2-5; 11 bases fit TRBD2. The CDR3 covers 16 residues. Germline V CDR1 and CDR2: MDHEN, SYDVKM. V lost 6 bases to trimming and J lost 3 bases; unmatched junction nucleotides: 9. In nucleotides, the CDR3 is TGTGCCAGCAGGGGTTCGGTAGCGGGGGGGGAAGAGACCCAGTACTTC. Its protein product is CASRGSVAGGEETQYF. The full variable domain, completed using reference TRBV28 and TRBJ2-5, is DVKVTQSSRYLVKRTGEKVFLECVQDMDHENMFWYRQDPGLGLRLIYFSYDVKMKEKGDIPEGYSVSREKKERFSLILESASTNQTSMYLCASRGSVAGGEETQYFGPGTRLLVL.